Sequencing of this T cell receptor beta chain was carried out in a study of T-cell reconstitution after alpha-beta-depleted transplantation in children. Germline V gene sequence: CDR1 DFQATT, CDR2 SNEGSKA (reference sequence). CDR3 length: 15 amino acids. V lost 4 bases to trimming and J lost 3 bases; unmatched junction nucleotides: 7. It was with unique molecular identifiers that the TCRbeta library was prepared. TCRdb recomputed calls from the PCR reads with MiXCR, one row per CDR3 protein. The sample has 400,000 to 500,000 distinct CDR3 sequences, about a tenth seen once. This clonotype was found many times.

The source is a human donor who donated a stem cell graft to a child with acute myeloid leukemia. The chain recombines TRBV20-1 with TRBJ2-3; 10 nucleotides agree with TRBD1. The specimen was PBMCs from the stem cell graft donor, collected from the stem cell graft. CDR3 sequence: CSATPDRGKTDTQYF. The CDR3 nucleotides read TGCAGTGCTACCCCGGACAGGGGGAAAACAGATACGCAGTATTTT.